The clone carrying this T cell receptor beta chain was seen more than once but under ten times. The target antigen is unknown. Naive CD4+ T cells were purified with Tregs depleted by CD25. Trimming removed 4 bases from V and 2 bases from J; junction bases left unmatched: 7. This CDR3 has 17 amino acids. The germline gives CDR1 MGHRA, CDR2 YSYEKL. Study results and caveats: Tumor Treg TCRs overlapped most with tumor naive CD4+ cells. The TCR gene usage of tumor memory CD4+ T cells clustered together with blood and lymph node memory CD4+ cells and with lymph node naive CD4+ cells.

After constant-region reverse-primer amplification, full-length variable regions underwent semi-nested PCR with Nested Universal Primer A. TCRdb itself ran the 5' RACE reads through MiXCR, one entry per CDR3 protein. The repertoire holds tens of thousands of distinct CDR3 sequences, with under 20% as singletons. The receptor was isolated from a female donor with breast cancer. This sequence joins TRBV4-1 and TRBJ2-3; 12 bases align to TRBD2. What was sequenced was naive CD4+ T cells sorted from a lymph node. Subset indicated: naive CD4+ T cells, CD4+CD45RA+CD25-. CDR3 nucleotides: TGCGCCAGCAGCCCTAGAGGACTAGCGGGAAACACAGATACGCAGTATTTT. Protein sequence: CASSPRGLAGNTDTQYF.